This T cell receptor beta chain was obtained from a study of cytomegalovirus exposure and HLA in healthy donors (dated by TCRdb to about 2017). About the study as a whole: In an earlier analysis of fewer than 750 of the donors, 250 to 300 Gb of sequence data and 90 million to 130 million unique TCR beta sequences from roughly 180 million T cells were reported. Rather than using new phenotypic data, the later analysis identified candidate immune exposures from TCR beta sequences and from how often those sequences occurred across donors. A later analysis re-examined previously published TCR beta repertoires from just over 650 donors and added high-resolution HLA genotyping to investigate patterns of TCR occurrence. The study aimed to test whether cataloging public T cell receptors could reveal signatures of past pathogen exposure. Of the approximately 400 genotyped donors, 81% were placed in the genetic ancestry cluster associated with self-reported Caucasian donors. An earlier analysis of around 640 of the donors used high-throughput TCR beta sequencing to judge whether each TCR beta V gene segment behaved as functional or pseudogenic. Donor age, sex, ethnicity and CMV serostatus were compiled alongside the repertoire data. Among about 370 genotyped donors of the cohort, an average of approximately 240,000 unique TCR beta nucleotide sequences was sequenced per donor, of which roughly 17% were non-productive. The number of donors typed differed by locus, with about 629-630 for A, B, C, DRB1 and DQB1, 522 for DQA1, approximately 580 for DPA1, and around 460 for DPB1. A handful of DR-DQ haplotypes were handled as single units for association and clustering because linkage in the cohort was strong. Besides the first cohort of under 700 subjects, a separate validation cohort made up of roughly 120 different subjects was used. The study combined high-throughput TCR immunosequencing, statistical association of individual TCRs with disease status, and machine learning to predict cytomegalovirus infection status. An early release that covered about 600 HLA-typed donors contained about 300 gigabases of sequencing data and 85 million to 100 million unique TCR sequences. A later genetic analysis used genome-wide SNP genotypes for about 65% of the roughly 700 donors, treating that subset as a discovery cohort. Every repertoire in the discovery cohort had been generated on one and the same sequencing platform. The study profiled the T cell repertoires of some 610 subjects by immunosequencing and related them to cytomegalovirus serostatus. Both class I and class II loci were covered by HLA typing, at four-digit resolution. The research as a whole found: In a later analysis, most CMV-associated TCR beta chains were found to appear HLA-restricted, with HLA associations seemingly driven largely by CMV exposure. The classifier was reported to diagnose cytomegalovirus status with high specificity and sensitivity in both the original cohort and the validation cohort. A group of highly shared sequence variants was considered likely to be a technical artifact of the sequencing pipeline. In a later genetic analysis, a missense DCLRE1C variant was associated with V-gene and J-gene trimming of TCR beta chains, and the association was replicated in an independent cohort. Because counts were too low, roughly 17 rarely observed V segments, including chromosome 9 orphons, were left out of the earlier analysis of approximately 500 of the donors. According to a later analysis, parvovirus B19, influenza, CMV and Epstein-Barr virus appeared linked to several top co-occurrence clusters. Broadly in line with IMGT annotations, most TCR beta V segments showed up in productive rearrangements about 87% or about 30% of the time in an earlier analysis of 587 of the donors. In this cohort, only TCR beta chains were sequenced, and detectable features were limited by the absence of alpha or paired-chain data. Three of the identified cytomegalovirus-associated TCR beta chains were confirmed in vitro to be specific for cytomegalovirus antigens. For the cohort, immune exposure information was limited to CMV serostatus. A further reported finding was that TCR beta sequences accurately predicted the HLA-A and HLA-B alleles for most subjects in the first cohort. In a later analysis, TCR association rates were found to vary across HLA loci, with the most associated TCRs seen for DRB1 alleles and the fewest for HLA-C alleles. In a later analysis, HLA-associated TCR beta chains showed more clonal expansion and lower generation probabilities than non-associated chains that were equally common. Linkage disequilibrium might explain the correlated functional status among segregating V segments, but an unknown experimental factor could not be ruled out. According to the authors, the approach could potentially be generalized to other disease states and immunological phenotypes. According to a later genetic analysis, donors in an Asian-associated ancestry cluster had fewer N-insertions in productive TCRs than the approximately 690-donor mean. The presence/absence analyses assumed that sequencing depth was roughly uniform across donors, and that assumption may not be true. HLA typing was unavailable for some donors at each locus, so association tests used only the typed subset. When HLA alleles, especially DR and DQ, strongly co-occurred, attributing TCR associations to individual alleles was difficult. The study gave a list of over 150 TCR beta chains associated with cytomegalovirus. While some public TCRs were present in many individuals, most TCR sequences turned up only very rarely across donors. A later analysis associated approximately 17,000 TCR beta sequences with specific HLA alleles at a false discovery rate of 0.05.

Library creation used the immunoSEQ multiplex PCR assay. For the multiplex PCR, a mixture combining 60 forward primers for TCR Vbeta segments and 13 reverse primers for TCR Jbeta segments was used. The CDR3 region of rearranged TCR beta genes was amplified from genomic DNA with a multiplex PCR assay. The amplified TCR beta libraries were sequenced on the Illumina HiSeq System as 87-base-pair reads. Turning to the authors' computational methods: Across the 670 or so repertoires, a later analysis counted some 81 million unique TCR beta chains, some 11 million of which were shared by at least two donors. Raw reads were error-corrected and collapsed into unique sequences with a nearest-neighbor algorithm that merged closely related sequences to remove PCR and sequencing errors. To assign V, D and J gene segments, CDR3 sequences were aligned to IMGT reference sequences. For a sequence to be retained, a match of at least six nucleotides to both a V gene segment and a J gene segment was required. A rearrangement counted as productive if the CDR3 had no stop codons and remained in frame with V and J, and every other rearrangement counted as non-productive. CDR3 was defined according to IMGT convention as the region running from the second conserved V-encoded cysteine to the conserved J-encoded phenylalanine. The earlier analysis of approximately 590 of the donors excluded any sequence lacking an unambiguous match to a single V gene segment. An earlier analysis of 550 to 650 of the donors classified V segments as functional when productive rearrangements were above 56.7% and as segregating when the standard deviation between donors was above 5%. A statistical classification framework was developed to diagnose cytomegalovirus status using the catalog of TCR beta chain sequences. In a later analysis, V and J genes were assigned by comparing TCR nucleotide sequences against IMGT/GENE-DB human TR gene sequences. A later analysis assigned CDR3 sequences and most-parsimonious VDJ recombination scenarios with the TCRdist pipeline. In a later analysis, each TCR beta chain was defined by its CDR3 amino acid sequence together with its V-gene family, and reads lacking a unique V-gene family were excluded. In a later analysis, some 600 highly shared, low-generation-probability nucleotide sequences were removed to address suspected cross-contamination and a sequencing artifact. A later analysis calculated a clonal expansion index for each public chain from normalized within-repertoire ranks of inferred template counts. In a later analysis, generation probabilities were computed using a VDJ recombination model fitted to out-of-frame rearrangements, and the results were checked against IGoR. Hypergeometric tests were used in a later analysis to score TCR-TCR, TCR-HLA and TCR-CMV co-occurrence, with a repertoire-size bias correction applied to the TCR pairs. A later analysis estimated false discovery rates by permuting HLA or CMV assignments 20 times. A later analysis grouped co-occurring TCRs with DBSCAN, adding TCRdist sequence similarity when clustering within HLA-allele-positive subsets. Repertoires with fewer than 30,000 or more than 120,000 public chains were left out of co-occurrence clustering, as were a few repertoires with anomalous nucleotide sharing. TCRdb obtained this table from immuneACCESS and retained in-frame rearrangements with V and J assigned. These tables miss some clones; where compared with another copy, unresolved V genes account for less than half of the shortfall, and the remainder is unexplained. That table gives V, J and clone size, and the DNA gave D and trimming. The table for this sample lists some 200,000 clones; around 70% of them were counted only once. The ten biggest clones cover 2.6% of the sample.

This clone was observed a single time. Its cognate antigen has yet to be identified. Base quality data are lacking; no much larger clone is found one base away. The cohort consisted of 600 to 750 healthy bone marrow donors. Cohort members were all nominally healthy when sampled, although unrecorded immune exposures were likely present. The donor was CMV seropositive and was included in the group of some 290 seropositive cohort members. Every donor gave a peripheral blood sample, and the peripheral blood mononuclear cells from that sample were used for TCR beta sequencing. The Qiagen DNeasy Blood Extraction Kit was used to extract genomic DNA from the blood cell samples. Source material: PBMCs. This sequence was found in a man aged 35-49 years in good health and CMV-seropositive.

The CDR3 loop reads CASSQRGTGTRGEQFF. The DNA is TGTGCCAGCAGCCAACGAGGGACAGGTACGAGGGGTGAGCAGTTCTTC. The chain is assembled from TRBV7-6 and TRBJ2-1; TRBD1 lines up with 8 middle nucleotides. From the cysteine up to the phenylalanine, the CDR3 has a length of 16 residues. CDR3 DNA only is kept here, 48 bases in frame from base 1. For CDR1 and CDR2, the germline V gene lists SGHVS and FNYEAQ. At the junction V is shortened by 5 bases and J by 9 bases; bases outside the gene matches: 15. The full variable domain, with segments outside the CDR3 supplied by the reference TRBV7-6 and TRBJ2-1 proteins, appears as GAGVSQSPRYKVTKRGQDVALRCDPISGHVSLYWYRQALGQGPEFLTYFNYEAQQDKSGLPNDRFSAERPEGSISTLTIQRTEQRDSAMYRCASSQRGTGTRGEQFFGPGTRLTVL.